This TCR beta chain was profiled in a study of post-analysis software for immune sequencing data (dated by TCRdb to the mid-2010s). Turning to the overall study: Disease courses on record covered relapsing-remitting, secondary progressive and progressive-relapsing multiple sclerosis, though some patients had no subtype annotation. A subset of samples was prepared in parallel using single-end sample barcoding, then pooled and co-amplified after Illumina adapter ligation. The multiple sclerosis patient repertoires were compared with 11 previously published healthy control repertoires from donors aged roughly 6 to 25 years. The research as a whole found: Significantly lower normalized Chao1 diversity was found in multiple sclerosis patients than in controls, suggesting substantial peripheral T-cell clonal expansion. The control group was slightly older than the multiple sclerosis patient group. Strong co-clustering of samples prepared in the same batch was shown by direct clustering with F measure, prompting a batch-effect correction.

Library preparation was by PCR. The reads were generated on an Illumina HiSeq 2500. Unique molecular identifiers were incorporated into TCR beta cDNA libraries to reduce PCR and sequencing biases. About 0.5 million cDNA molecules were obtained for every 1 to 10 million input T cells, so each molecule roughly corresponded to one T cell. The patient libraries were prepared and sequenced with the same protocol used for the earlier healthy control dataset. Within a given batch, samples were prepared together, multiplexed and sequenced on the same HiSeq lane. As for the authors' bioinformatics: Raw barcoded reads were processed with MIGEC, and single-read molecular identifier groups were discarded before consensus assembly and CDR3 extraction. VDJtools was used for post-analysis of the clonotype tables, with diversity normalized by down-sampling every dataset to the smallest sample size. Repertoire overlap clustering matched CDR3 amino acid but not nucleotide sequences to correct batch-related cross-sample contamination. The public sequencing data were trimmed at Q25 with fastp and processed into clonotypes with MiXCR by TCRdb, which kept only in-frame beta chains. Rows are unified per CDR3 protein, each entry keeping the most common DNA and genes. TCRdb, not the authors, supplied the V and J calls. Here the sample has under 900,000 distinct CDR3 sequences; about 53% occur a single time. The ten largest clones take up 4% to 5.5% of the sample.

To demonstrate the VDJtools post-analysis software, the study profiled TCR beta repertoires from the peripheral blood of 13 young patients with multiple sclerosis. The patients with multiple sclerosis were children and adolescents between about 6 and 16 years of age. As to this clonotype: Its antigen is unknown. Base qualities are not recorded, but no much larger clone differs from it by a single base.

The sequenced material came from blood. The sequence came from a girl between 5 and 17 years old with multiple sclerosis.

The sequence in DNA is TGTGCCAGCAGCTTAATCGGGACAGGGTTTAATGAGCAGTTCTTC. This codes for CASSLIGTGFNEQFF. The rearranged segments are TRBV7-3 and TRBJ2-1; 9 bases in between match TRBD1. The germline V end is reduced by 1 base and the J end by 7 bases; junction bases left unmatched: 5. Based on the germline V gene, the CDR1 and CDR2 sequences are SGHTA and FQGTGA. Counted from cysteine to phenylalanine, this CDR3 has 15 amino acids. CDR3 DNA only is kept here, 45 bases in frame from base 1.